This T cell receptor beta chain was identified during a study of shared clonotypes between healthy human individuals (dated by TCRdb to about 2020). Some background on the complete study: The cohort included three men and a couple of women between 18 and 49 years of age. For each donor, CD4 naive and CD4 memory were each given three plates, CD8 naive was given two plates, and CD8 memory was given one plate. To estimate repertoire size and how much clonotype sharing occurs between individuals, the study deeply sequenced the blood TCR repertoires of roughly 5 healthy adults. Libraries were prepared and TCR repertoires were sequenced by different laboratories using diverse techniques, in order to increase sequencing depth and limit assay-specific biases. Per donor, leukapheresis produced somewhere between about 0.94 and 9.5 billion PBMCs. General findings and caveats noted by the study authors: Rarefaction of sorted-subset datasets indicated incomplete sequencing despite the large sequencing depth. Larger estimated clonotype richness was generally found for naive subsets than for memory subsets. Based on pairwise subsampling, the degree of clonotype sharing among donors was expected to be affected by sequencing depth. Sampling was limited to blood, and TCR repertoires in tissue likely differ from TCR repertoires in blood. Compared with non-shared clonotypes, clonotypes shared by all four sorted-subset donors had higher generation probabilities. Roughly 5.2% of naive CD4, 3.5% of naive CD8, around 2.3% of memory CD4, and around 0.42% of memory CD8 clonotypes were shared across several donors. The genetic and exposure-history diversity represented was limited by the small number of donors.

Comment on this clone: Its antigen is still unknown. No qualities accompany the bases; no much larger clone lies one base away.

Using the deep immunoSEQ assay, TCR CDR3 regions were amplified from genomic DNA by multiplex PCR. Extracted genomic DNA from each cell subset was distributed evenly across all wells of several immunoSEQ 96-well plates, and each plate was treated as a replicate. For sorted subsets, around 0.2 ug of genomic DNA, equivalent to some 30,000 T cell genomes, went into each replicate PCR. Purified libraries were quantified with a Qubit 3.0 fluorometer, sized on a Bioanalyzer 2100, and re-quantified with the KAPA Library Quantification kit. A separate single-read 150-cycle Illumina NextSeq 550 flow cell was used to sequence each immunoSEQ 96-well plate. From the authors' description of their analysis: Because the immunoSEQ output included only junctional sequences and no quality scores, the filtering could not be the same as the filtering used for full-length reads. Sequences were annotated with PyIR, a Python wrapper for IgBLAST v1.9, using IMGT germline references to assign V/J genes and CDR3. Reads were filtered out if the reads had weak V/J assignments (E-value above 1e-6), no CDR3, stop codons, out-of-frame junctions, or ambiguous translated residues. V3J clonotypes were defined as sequences sharing the same inferred V gene, J gene, and CDR3 amino acid sequence. Percentage overlap between repertoires was calculated by dividing the number of shared unique clonotypes by the size of the smaller repertoire. RTK rarefaction, the Chao1 estimator, and Recon v2.1 estimates of unobserved clonotypes were used to assess repertoire richness. OLGA was used to compute generation probabilities for all TCRbeta clonotypes that the gDNA method yielded from four donors. What TCRdb holds here is the immuneACCESS table cut down to in-frame rearrangements. Part of the clones is not present; checked against another copy, under half of the missing clones reflect an unresolved V gene, and the others are unexplained. The V and J calls and clone size were taken over from that table, and D and trimming were inferred from the DNA. The sample records about 800,000 clones, roughly 96% of which are singletons. About 0.25% of the sample is in the top ten clones.

The CDR3 numbers 12 residues from cysteine through phenylalanine. Solely the CDR3 DNA is kept, with 36 bases framed from the first base. The germline V gene (reference sequence) yields SEHNR for CDR1 and FQNEAQ for CDR2. The V and J ends are trimmed by 5 bases and 8 bases, leaving 12 bases between them. For the CD8 naive samples, CD45RO-negative cells were positively selected for CCR7, yielding a CD45RA+CCR7+ population from which TemRA cells were excluded. Donors were healthy HIV-negative adults with no recently reported acute infections or vaccinations. Only Caucasian adults living in Nashville, Tennessee, USA were represented among the donors. After blood collection by leukapheresis, PBMCs were isolated using Ficoll-Histopaque density gradient centrifugation and then cryopreserved in the vapor phase of liquid nitrogen. Purity and quantity of every magnetically sorted T cell population were checked by analytical flow cytometry. From each sorted fraction, genomic DNA was isolated and quantified by UV absorbance on a Nanodrop 2000c.

The TCR was taken from a man between 25 and 39 years old in good health. The sample was naive CD8+ T cells sorted from blood. According to the study, the label for this sample's cell subset or site signals: CD45RA+CCR7+. The chain is encoded by TRBV7-9 joined to TRBJ1-1; a weak D assignment points to TRBD1 (5 bases agree). The CDR3 sequence is CASSTPGVEAFF. In nucleotide form, the sequence is TGTGCCAGCAGCACTCCGGGGGTGGAAGCTTTCTTT.